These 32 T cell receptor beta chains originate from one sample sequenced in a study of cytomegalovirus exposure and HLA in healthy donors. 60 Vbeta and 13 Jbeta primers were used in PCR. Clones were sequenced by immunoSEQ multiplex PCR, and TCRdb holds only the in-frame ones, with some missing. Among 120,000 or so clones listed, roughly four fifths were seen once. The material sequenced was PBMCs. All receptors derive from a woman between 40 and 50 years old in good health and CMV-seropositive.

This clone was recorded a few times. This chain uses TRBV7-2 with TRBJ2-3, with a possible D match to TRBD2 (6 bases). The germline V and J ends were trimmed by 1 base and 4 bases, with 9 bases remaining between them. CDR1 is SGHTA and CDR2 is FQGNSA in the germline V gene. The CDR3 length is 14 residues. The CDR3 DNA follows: TGTGCCAGCAGCTTAGTACTAGCATCAGATACGCAGTATTTT. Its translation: CASSLVLASDTQYF. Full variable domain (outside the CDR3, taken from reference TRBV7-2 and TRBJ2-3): GAGVSQSPSNKVTEKGKDVELRCDPISGHTALYWYRQSLGQGLEFLIYFQGNSAPDKSGLPSDRFSAERTGGSVSTLTIQRTQQEDSAVYLCASSLVLASDTQYFGPGTRLTVL.

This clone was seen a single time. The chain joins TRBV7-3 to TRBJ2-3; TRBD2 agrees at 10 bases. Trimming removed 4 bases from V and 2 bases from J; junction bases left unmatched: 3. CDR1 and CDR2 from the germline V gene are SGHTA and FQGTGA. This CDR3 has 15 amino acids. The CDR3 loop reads CASSSGLADTDTQYF. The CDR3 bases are TGTGCCAGCAGCTCCGGACTAGCGGACACAGATACGCAGTATTTT.

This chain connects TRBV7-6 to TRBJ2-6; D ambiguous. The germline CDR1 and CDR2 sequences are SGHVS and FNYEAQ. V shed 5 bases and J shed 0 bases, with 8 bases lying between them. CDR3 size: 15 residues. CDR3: CASSPNFSGANVLTF. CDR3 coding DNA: TGTGCCAGCAGCCCAAATTTCTCTGGGGCCAACGTCCTGACTTTC.

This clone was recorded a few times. Written as DNA, the CDR3 is TGTGCCAGCAGTTCTCACCCCGGGACTACCCCCTACGAGCAGTACTTC. The encoded protein is CASSSHPGTTPYEQYF. The chain is built from TRBV6-6 and TRBJ2-7; 7 bases fit TRBD2. The V gene's germline CDR1 is MNHNY and CDR2 SVGAGI (reference sequence). With V trimmed by 4 bases and J by 2 bases, 11 bases remained unmatched. This CDR3 has 16 amino acids.

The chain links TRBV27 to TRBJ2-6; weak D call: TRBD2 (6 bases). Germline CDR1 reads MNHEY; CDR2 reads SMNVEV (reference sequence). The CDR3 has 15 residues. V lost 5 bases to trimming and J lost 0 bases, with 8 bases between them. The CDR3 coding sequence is TGTGCCAGCAGTCTCGGGGGCTCTGGGGCCAACGTCCTGACTTTC. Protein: CASSLGGSGANVLTF.

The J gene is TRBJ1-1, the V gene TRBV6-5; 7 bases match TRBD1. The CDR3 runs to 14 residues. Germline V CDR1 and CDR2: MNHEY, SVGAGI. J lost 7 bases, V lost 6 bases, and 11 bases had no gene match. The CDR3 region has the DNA TGTGCCAGCAGCCGACGGGACAGTAGAAATGAAGCTTTCTTT. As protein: CASSRRDSRNEAFF.

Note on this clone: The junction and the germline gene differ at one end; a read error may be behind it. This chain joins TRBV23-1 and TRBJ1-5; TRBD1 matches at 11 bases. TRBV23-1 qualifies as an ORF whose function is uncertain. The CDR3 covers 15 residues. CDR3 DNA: TGCGCCAGCAGTCAACGGACAGGGGGCAAACAGCCCCAGCATTTT. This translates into CASSQRTGGKQPQHF.

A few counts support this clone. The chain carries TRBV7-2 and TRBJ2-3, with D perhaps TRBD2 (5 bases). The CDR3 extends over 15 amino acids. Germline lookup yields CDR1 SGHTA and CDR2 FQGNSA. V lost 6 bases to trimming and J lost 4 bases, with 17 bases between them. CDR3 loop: CASRTGNPLPDTQYF. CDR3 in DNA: TGTGCCAGCAGGACCGGGAACCCACTCCCAGATACGCAGTATTTT.

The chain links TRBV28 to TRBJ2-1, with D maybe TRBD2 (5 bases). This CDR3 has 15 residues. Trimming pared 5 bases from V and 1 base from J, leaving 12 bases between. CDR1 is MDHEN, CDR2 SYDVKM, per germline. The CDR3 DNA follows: TGTGCCAGCAGTCCGCGGGCGAATTCCTACAATGAGCAGTTCTTC. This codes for CASSPRANSYNEQFF. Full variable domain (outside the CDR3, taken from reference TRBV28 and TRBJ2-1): DVKVTQSSRYLVKRTGEKVFLECVQDMDHENMFWYRQDPGLGLRLIYFSYDVKMKEKGDIPEGYSVSREKKERFSLILESASTNQTSMYLCASSPRANSYNEQFFGPGTRLTVL.

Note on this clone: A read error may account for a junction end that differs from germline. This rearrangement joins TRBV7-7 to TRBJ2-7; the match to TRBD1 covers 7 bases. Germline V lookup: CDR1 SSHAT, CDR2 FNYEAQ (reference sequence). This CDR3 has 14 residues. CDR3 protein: CASSLDDRAYEQYF. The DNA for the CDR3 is TGTGCTAGCAGCTTAGACGACAGGGCCTACGAGCAGTACTTC.

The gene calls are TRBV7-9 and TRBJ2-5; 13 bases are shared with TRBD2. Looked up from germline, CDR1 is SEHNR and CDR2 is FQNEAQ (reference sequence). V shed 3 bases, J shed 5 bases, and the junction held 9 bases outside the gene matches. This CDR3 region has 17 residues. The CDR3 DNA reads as TGTGCCAGCAGCTTGGGGACTAGCGGGACGGGCCATGAGACCCAGTACTTC. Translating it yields CASSLGTSGTGHETQYF.

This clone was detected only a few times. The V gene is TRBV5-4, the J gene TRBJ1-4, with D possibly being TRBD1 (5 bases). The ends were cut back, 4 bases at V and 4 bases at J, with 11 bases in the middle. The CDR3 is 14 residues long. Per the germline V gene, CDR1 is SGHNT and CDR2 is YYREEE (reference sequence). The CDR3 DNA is TGTGCCAGCAGCCGAACGGGACTTAATGAAAAACTGTTTTTT. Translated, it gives CASSRTGLNEKLFF.

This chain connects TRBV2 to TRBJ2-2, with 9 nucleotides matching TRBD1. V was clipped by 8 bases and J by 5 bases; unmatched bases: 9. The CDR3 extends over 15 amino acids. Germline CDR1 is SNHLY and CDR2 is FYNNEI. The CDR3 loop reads CASRQDRGETGELFF. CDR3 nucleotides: TGTGCCAGCCGCCAGGACAGGGGTGAAACCGGGGAGCTGTTTTTT. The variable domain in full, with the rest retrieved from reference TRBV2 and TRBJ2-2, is EPEVTQTPSHQVTQMGQEVILRCVPISNHLYFYWYRQILGQKVEFLVSFYNNEISEKSEIFDDQFSVERPDGSNFTLKIRSTKLEDSAMYFCASRQDRGETGELFFGEGSRLTVL.

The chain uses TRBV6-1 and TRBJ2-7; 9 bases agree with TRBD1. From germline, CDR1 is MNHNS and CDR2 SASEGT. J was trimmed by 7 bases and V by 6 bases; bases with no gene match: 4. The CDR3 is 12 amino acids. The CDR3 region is CASSPGTGEQYF. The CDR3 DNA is TGTGCCAGCAGCCCCGGGACAGGGGAGCAGTACTTC.

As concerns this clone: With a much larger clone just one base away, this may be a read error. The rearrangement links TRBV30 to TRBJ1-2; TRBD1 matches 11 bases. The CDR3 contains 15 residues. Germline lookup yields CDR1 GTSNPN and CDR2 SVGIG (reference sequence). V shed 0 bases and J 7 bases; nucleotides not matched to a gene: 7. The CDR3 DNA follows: TGTGCCTGGAGTGTACGGCAGGGGACAGGGGGTGGCTACACCTTC. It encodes CAWSVRQGTGGGYTF.

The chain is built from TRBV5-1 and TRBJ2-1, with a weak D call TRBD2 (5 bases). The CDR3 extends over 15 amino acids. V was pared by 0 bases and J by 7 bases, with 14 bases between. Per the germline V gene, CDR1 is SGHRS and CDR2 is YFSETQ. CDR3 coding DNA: TGCGCCAGCAGCTTGGTGGCGGGCCCTGGTAATGAGCAGTTCTTC. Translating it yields CASSLVAGPGNEQFF.

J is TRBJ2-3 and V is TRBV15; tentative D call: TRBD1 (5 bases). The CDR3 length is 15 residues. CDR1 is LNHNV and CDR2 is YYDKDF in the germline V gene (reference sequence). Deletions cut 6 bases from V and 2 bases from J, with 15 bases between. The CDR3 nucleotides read TGTGCCACCAGAGAAGAAGGGGTCCCCACAGATACGCAGTATTTT. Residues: CATREEGVPTDTQYF.

CDR3 sequence: CATGGTGLYNQPQHF. As DNA, the CDR3 is TGTGCCACGGGAGGGACAGGGCTTTACAATCAGCCCCAGCATTTT. This chain connects TRBV19 to TRBJ1-5; 9 bases are shared with TRBD1. Germline V CDR1 and CDR2: LNHDA, SQIVND (reference sequence). The V segment lost 10 bases and the J segment 3 bases; nucleotides outside the gene matches: 10. The CDR3 extends over 15 amino acids.

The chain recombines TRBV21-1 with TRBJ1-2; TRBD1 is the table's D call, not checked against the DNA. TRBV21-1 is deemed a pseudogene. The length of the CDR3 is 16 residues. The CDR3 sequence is CASSEGALGRNYGYTF. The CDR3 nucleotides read TGTGCCAGCAGCGAAGGGGCGTTGGGCAGAAACTATGGCTACACCTTC.

CDR3 residues: CASRSLAGAAYEQYF. As DNA, the CDR3 is TGCGCCAGCAGGTCACTAGCGGGAGCGGCTTACGAGCAGTACTTC. The V gene is TRBV5-1, the J gene TRBJ2-7; TRBD2 matches at 11 bases. The CDR3 totals 15 residues. From germline, CDR1 is SGHRS and CDR2 YFSETQ. Losses at the gene ends were 5 bases for V and 4 bases for J; bases not matched to a gene: 8.

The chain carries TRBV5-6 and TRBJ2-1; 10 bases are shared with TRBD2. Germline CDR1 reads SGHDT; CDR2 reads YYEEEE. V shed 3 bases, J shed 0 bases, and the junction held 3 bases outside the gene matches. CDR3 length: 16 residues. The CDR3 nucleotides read TGTGCCAGCAGCTGGCGACTAGCGGGCTCCTACAATGAGCAGTTCTTC. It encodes CASSWRLAGSYNEQFF.

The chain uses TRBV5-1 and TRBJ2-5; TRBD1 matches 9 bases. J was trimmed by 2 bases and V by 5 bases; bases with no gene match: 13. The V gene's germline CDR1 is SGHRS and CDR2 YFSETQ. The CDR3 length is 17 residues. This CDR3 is CASRWTGVGGRQETQYF. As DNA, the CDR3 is TGCGCCAGCAGATGGACAGGGGTCGGAGGGAGGCAAGAGACCCAGTACTTC.

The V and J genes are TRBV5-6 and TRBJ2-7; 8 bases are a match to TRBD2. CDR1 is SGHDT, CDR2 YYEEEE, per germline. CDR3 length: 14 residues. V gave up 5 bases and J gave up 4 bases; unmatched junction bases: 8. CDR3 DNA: TGTGCCAGCAGTAGGGGCGGGGGGCCATACGAGCAGTACTTC. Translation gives CASSRGGGPYEQYF. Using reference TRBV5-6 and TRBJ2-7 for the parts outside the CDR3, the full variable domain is DAGVTQSPTHLIKTRGQQVTLRCSPKSGHDTVSWYQQALGQGPQFIFQYYEEEERQRGNFPDRFSGHQFPNYSSELNVNALLLGDSALYLCASSRGGGPYEQYFGPGTRLTVT.

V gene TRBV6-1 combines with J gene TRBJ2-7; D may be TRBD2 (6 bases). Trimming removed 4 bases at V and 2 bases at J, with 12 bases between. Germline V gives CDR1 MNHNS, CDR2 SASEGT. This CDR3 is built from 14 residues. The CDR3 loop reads CASSGAGGPYEQYF. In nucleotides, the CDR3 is TGTGCCAGCAGTGGAGCCGGGGGACCCTACGAGCAGTACTTC.

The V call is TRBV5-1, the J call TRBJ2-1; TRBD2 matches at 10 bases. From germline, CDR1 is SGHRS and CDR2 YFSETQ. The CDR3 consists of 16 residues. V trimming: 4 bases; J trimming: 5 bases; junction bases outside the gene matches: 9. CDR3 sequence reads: CASSRFGTSADNEQFF. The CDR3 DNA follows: TGCGCCAGCAGCCGCTTCGGGACTAGCGCTGACAATGAGCAGTTCTTC.

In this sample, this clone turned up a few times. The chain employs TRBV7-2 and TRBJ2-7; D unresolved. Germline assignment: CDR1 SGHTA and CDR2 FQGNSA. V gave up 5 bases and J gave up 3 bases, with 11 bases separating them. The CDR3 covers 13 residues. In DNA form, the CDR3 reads TGTGCCAGCAGCCAAAGCCGACTCTACGAGCAGTACTTC. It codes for CASSQSRLYEQYF.

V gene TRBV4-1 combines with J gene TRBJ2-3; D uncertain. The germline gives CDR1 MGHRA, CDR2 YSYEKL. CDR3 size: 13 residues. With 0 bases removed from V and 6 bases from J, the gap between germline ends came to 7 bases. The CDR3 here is CASSQEPMDTQYF. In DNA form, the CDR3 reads TGCGCCAGCAGCCAAGAACCTATGGATACGCAGTATTTT.

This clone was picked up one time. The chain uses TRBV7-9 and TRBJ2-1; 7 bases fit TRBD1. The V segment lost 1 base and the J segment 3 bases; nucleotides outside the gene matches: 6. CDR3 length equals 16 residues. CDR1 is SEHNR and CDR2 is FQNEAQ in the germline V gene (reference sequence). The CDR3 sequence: CASSLGGTDGYNEQFF. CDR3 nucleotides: TGTGCCAGCAGCTTAGGGGGGACAGACGGCTACAATGAGCAGTTCTTC.

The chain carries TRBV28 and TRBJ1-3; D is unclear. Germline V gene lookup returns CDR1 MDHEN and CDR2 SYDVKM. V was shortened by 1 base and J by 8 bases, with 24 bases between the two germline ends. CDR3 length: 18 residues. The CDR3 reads CASSLSVYDNQGEYTIYF. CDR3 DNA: TGTGCCAGCAGTTTATCGGTCTATGACAACCAAGGCGAATACACCATATATTTT.

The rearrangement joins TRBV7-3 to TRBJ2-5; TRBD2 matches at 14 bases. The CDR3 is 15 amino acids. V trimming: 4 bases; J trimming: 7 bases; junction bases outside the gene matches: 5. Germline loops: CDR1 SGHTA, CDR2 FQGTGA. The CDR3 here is CASSSGLAGEGTQYF. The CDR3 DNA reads TGTGCCAGCAGCTCGGGACTAGCGGGAGAGGGGACCCAGTACTTC. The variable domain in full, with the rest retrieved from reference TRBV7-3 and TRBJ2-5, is GAGVSQTPSNKVTEKGKYVELRCDPISGHTALYWYRQSLGQGPEFLIYFQGTGAADDSGLPNDRFFAVRPEGSVSTLKIQRTERGDSAVYLCASSSGLAGEGTQYFGPGTRLLVL.

In nucleotides, the CDR3 is TGTGCCAGTAGTCGGCAGGCCTCCTACGAGCAGTACTTC. Translated, it gives CASSRQASYEQYF. The V gene is TRBV19, the J gene TRBJ2-7; D not resolved. Germline V lookup: CDR1 LNHDA, CDR2 SQIVND (reference sequence). The CDR3 contains 13 residues. With 5 bases removed from V and 0 bases from J, the gap between germline ends came to 8 bases.

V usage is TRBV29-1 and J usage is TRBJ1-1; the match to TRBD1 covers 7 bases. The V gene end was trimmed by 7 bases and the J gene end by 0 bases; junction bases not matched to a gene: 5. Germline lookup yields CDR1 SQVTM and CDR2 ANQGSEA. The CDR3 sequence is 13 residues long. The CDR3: CSAHRGMNTEAFF. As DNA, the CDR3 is TGCAGCGCCCACAGGGGAATGAACACTGAAGCTTTCTTT.